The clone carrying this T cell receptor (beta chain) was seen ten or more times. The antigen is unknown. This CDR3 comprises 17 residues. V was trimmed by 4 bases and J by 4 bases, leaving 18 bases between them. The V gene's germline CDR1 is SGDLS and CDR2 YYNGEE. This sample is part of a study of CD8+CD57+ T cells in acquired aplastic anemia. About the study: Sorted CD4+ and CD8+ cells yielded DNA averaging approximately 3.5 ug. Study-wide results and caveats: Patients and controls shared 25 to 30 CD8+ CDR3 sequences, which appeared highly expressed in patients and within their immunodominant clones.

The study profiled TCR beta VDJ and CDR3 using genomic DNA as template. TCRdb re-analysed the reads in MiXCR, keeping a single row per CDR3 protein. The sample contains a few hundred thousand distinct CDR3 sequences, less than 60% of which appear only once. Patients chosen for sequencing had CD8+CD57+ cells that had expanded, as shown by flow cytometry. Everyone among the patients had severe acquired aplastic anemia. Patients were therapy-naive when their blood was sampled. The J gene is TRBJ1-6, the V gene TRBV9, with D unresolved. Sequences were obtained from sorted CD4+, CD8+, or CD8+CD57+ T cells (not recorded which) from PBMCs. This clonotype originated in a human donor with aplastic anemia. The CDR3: CASSTDLEAAYNSPLHF. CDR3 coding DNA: TGTGCCAGCAGCACCGACCTCGAGGCAGCGTATAATTCACCCCTCCACTTT.